These 32 T cell receptor beta chains were sequenced from one sample in a study of cytotoxic CD8 clonotypes in ibrutinib-treated CLL. Sequencing was performed with immunoSEQ multiplex PCR; in TCRdb, only in-frame clones are kept and a portion is missing. The sample holds more than 110,000 clones, around 82% seen once. Sample: PBMCs, taken after 36 months of ibrutinib treatment. The receptors stem from a human donor with chronic lymphocytic leukemia.

This clone was observed a few times. The chain combines TRBV4-1 with TRBJ1-1, with TRBD1 as a possible D gene (5 bases). Trimming removed 0 bases from V and 4 bases from J, with 6 bases in between. CDR1 is MGHRA and CDR2 is YSYEKL in the germline V gene. The CDR3 length is 13 residues. The CDR3 protein is CASSQERGTEAFF. CDR3 coding DNA: TGCGCCAGCAGCCAAGAAAGGGGCACTGAAGCTTTCTTT.

This clone was counted a few times. The chain joins TRBV29-1 to TRBJ1-3, with D unclear. CDR1 is SQVTM and CDR2 is ANQGSEA in the germline V gene. This CDR3 comprises 12 residues. Trimming stripped 4 bases from V and 6 bases from J, with 10 bases between. In nucleotides, the CDR3 is TGCAGCGTTGTGGAGAGTGTAAACACCATATATTTT. Translated: CSVVESVNTIYF.

The chain joins TRBV18 to TRBJ2-7, with D perhaps assigned TRBD1 or TRBD2 (5 bases each). Trimming removed 3 bases at V and 5 bases at J, with 17 bases between. CDR3 length equals 15 residues. CDR1 and CDR2 (germline): KGHSH, LQKENI. The CDR3 protein is CASSPVETVGDEQYF. The CDR3 DNA sequence: TGTGCCAGCTCACCCGTGGAGACAGTCGGGGACGAGCAGTACTTC. Full variable domain (remainder filled in from reference TRBV18 and TRBJ2-7): NAGVMQNPRHLVRRRGQEARLRCSPMKGHSHVYWYRQLPEEGLKFMVYLQKENIIDESGMPKERFSAEFPKEGPSILRIQQVVRGDSAAYFCASSPVETVGDEQYFGPGTRLTVT.

The rearrangement links TRBV27 to TRBJ2-7; tentatively, D is TRBD1 or TRBD2 (5 bases each). This CDR3 has 15 residues. V lost 6 bases to trimming and J lost 2 bases, with 17 bases between them. Germline V gene data show CDR1 as MNHEY and CDR2 as SMNVEV (reference sequence). The CDR3: CASSPRVGGTYEQYF. DNA of the CDR3: TGTGCCAGCAGCCCCAGGGTCGGAGGAACCTACGAGCAGTACTTC.

CDR3 sequence (DNA): TGTGCCAGTAACGACAGGATAAATCAGCCCCAGCATTTT. Its protein product is CASNDRINQPQHF. The rearrangement links TRBV19 to TRBJ1-5; D perhaps matches TRBD1 (6 bases). Germline assignment: CDR1 LNHDA and CDR2 SQIVND (reference sequence). The CDR3 has 13 residues. The V gene lost 7 bases and the J gene lost 4 bases, with 11 bases spanning the gap.

This clone was counted a few times. The V and J genes are TRBV5-1 and TRBJ1-3; D unclear. There are 14 residues in the CDR3. V was pared by 4 bases and J by 4 bases, with 12 bases between. Germline CDR1 reads SGHRS; CDR2 reads YFSETQ. In DNA, the CDR3 is TGCGCCAGCAGCGAGAACTACCGGGGAAACACCATATATTTT. Residues: CASSENYRGNTIYF.

J is TRBJ1-4 and V is TRBV5-6; D is perhaps TRBD1 (5 bases). Germline V gene lookup returns CDR1 SGHDT and CDR2 YYEEEE. Trimming stripped 0 bases from V and 7 bases from J, with 13 bases between. The CDR3 is 15 residues long. The CDR3 reads CASSLAGLGGEKLFF. DNA of the CDR3: TGTGCCAGCAGCTTGGCGGGACTGGGGGGTGAAAAACTGTTTTTT.

This chain uses TRBV6-5 with TRBJ1-5; D not resolved. V lost 6 bases, J lost 0 bases, and 12 bases lay in between. Germline assignment: CDR1 MNHEY and CDR2 SVGAGI. There are 15 residues in the CDR3. CDR3 coding DNA: TGTGCCAGCAGGCAGACGTGGGTTAGCAATCAGCCCCAGCATTTT. As protein: CASRQTWVSNQPQHF.

V usage is TRBV18 and J usage is TRBJ2-3; D may correspond to TRBD1 or TRBD2 (7 bases each). The CDR3 is 16 amino acids. Trimming cost V 5 bases and J 2 bases, with 17 bases left between them. Germline CDR1 KGHSH, CDR2 LQKENI. CDR3 nucleotides: TGTGCCAGCTCATCCGACAGGGCGGGGGCCACAGATACGCAGTATTTT. It yields the protein CASSSDRAGATDTQYF.

The genes are TRBV5-5 and TRBJ2-1; D gene ambiguous. Germline V lookup: CDR1 SGHKS, CDR2 YYEKEE (reference sequence). Trimming left V 3 bases short and J 1 base short, with 11 bases between. The CDR3 runs to 15 residues. The CDR3 here is CASSWGLRSYNEQFF. The CDR3 DNA reads as TGTGCCAGCAGCTGGGGTTTGCGGTCCTACAATGAGCAGTTCTTC.

This clone was seen once. CDR3 nucleotide sequence: TGCGCCAGCAGCCAAGTTGTACAATACAACTATGGCTACACCTTC. Its protein product is CASSQVVQYNYGYTF. The rearrangement joins TRBV4-1 to TRBJ1-2; no reliable D call. The germline V gene has CDR1 MGHRA and CDR2 YSYEKL. V gave up 1 base and J gave up 2 bases, with 11 bases separating them. This CDR3 is 15 amino acids long.

The J gene is TRBJ2-1, the V gene TRBV5-6, with TRBD1 matching 11 bases. Per germline, CDR1 SGHDT and CDR2 YYEEEE. CDR3 length: 15 residues. Germline trimming cut 2 bases from V and 4 bases from J; bases unmatched to any gene: 2. The CDR3 loop reads CASSLGQGAYNEQFF. The CDR3 bases are TGTGCCAGCAGCTTAGGACAGGGGGCTTACAATGAGCAGTTCTTC.

The rearrangement links TRBV19 to TRBJ1-2, with 8 bases that match TRBD1. Trimming removed 4 bases from V and 4 bases from J; junction bases left unmatched: 8. The CDR3 has 15 residues. CDR1 and CDR2 from the germline V gene are LNHDA and SQIVND (reference sequence). CDR3 DNA sequence: TGTGCCAGTAGTACCTCAGGGGGCGTACCCTATGGCTACACCTTC. This translates into CASSTSGGVPYGYTF.

CDR3 coding DNA: TGTGCCAGCAGCCCCTACGAGCAGTACTTC. This sequence encodes CASSPYEQYF. The V and J genes are TRBV5-8 and TRBJ2-7; D is undetermined. Germline-derived CDR1 and CDR2 are SGHTS and YDEGEE. This CDR3 is 10 amino acids long. V was clipped by 4 bases and J by 2 bases, with 1 base between them. The whole variable domain, remainder taken from reference TRBV5-8 and TRBJ2-7, is EAGVTQSPTHLIKTRGQQATLRCSPISGHTSVYWYQQALGLGLQFLLWYDEGEERNRGNFPPRFSGRQFPNYSSELNVNALELEDSALYLCASSPYEQYFGPGTRLTVT.

This chain connects TRBV5-4 to TRBJ1-5; 10 positions agree with TRBD1. Looked up from germline, CDR1 is SGHNT and CDR2 is YYREEE (reference sequence). J gave up 7 bases and V 0 bases, and 4 bases lay outside the gene matches. This CDR3 is 15 amino acids long. CDR3 amino acids: CASSLGGTGEQPQHF. The CDR3 DNA sequence: TGTGCCAGCAGCTTGGGGGGGACAGGGGAACAGCCCCAGCATTTT.

The chain combines TRBV19 with TRBJ2-7; TRBD2 matches 10 bases. Germline CDR1 and CDR2: LNHDA and SQIVND (reference sequence). The CDR3 is made up of 16 amino acids. The trim removed 5 bases at V and 5 bases at J, leaving 12 bases unmatched. The CDR3 region has the DNA TGTGCCAGTAGTGGGCTAGCGGGAGCCTATTTCGACGAGCAGTACTTC. As protein: CASSGLAGAYFDEQYF.

This clone was found a few times. V usage is TRBV18 and J usage is TRBJ1-5; unclear D gene. Per germline, CDR1 KGHSH and CDR2 LQKENI. The CDR3 totals 13 residues. The V end was cut by 4 bases, the J end by 11 bases, with 15 bases between. The CDR3 here is CASSRGGRMTQHF. The CDR3 DNA reads as TGTGCCAGCTCACGGGGAGGGAGGATGACCCAGCATTTT. Full variable domain (missing parts from reference TRBV18 and TRBJ1-5): NAGVMQNPRHLVRRRGQEARLRCSPMKGHSHVYWYRQLPEEGLKFMVYLQKENIIDESGMPKERFSAEFPKEGPSILRIQQVVRGDSAAYFCASSRGGRMTQHFGDGTRLSIL.

This clone was detected only a few times. The chain employs TRBV27 and TRBJ1-5; 7 bases map to TRBD1. CDR1 MNHEY and CDR2 SMNVEV come from the germline V gene (reference sequence). The CDR3 sequence is 13 residues long. V dropped 5 bases and J dropped 6; count of bases not matched to a gene: 4. The CDR3 sequence: CASSRQGTQPQHF. DNA for the CDR3: TGTGCCAGCAGTCGACAGGGAACTCAGCCCCAGCATTTT.

The chain uses TRBV4-1 and TRBJ1-2, with D unclear. V lost 0 bases to trimming and J lost 2 bases, with 22 bases between them. The CDR3 has 19 amino acids. Germline-derived CDR1 and CDR2 are MGHRA and YSYEKL. The CDR3 loop is CASSQDNQKFRYKNYGYTF. The CDR3 nucleotides are TGCGCCAGCAGCCAAGATAATCAGAAGTTCAGGTACAAGAACTATGGCTACACCTTC.

The CDR3 nucleotides are TGTGCCAGCTCACCCGCAGGGAATTATCAGCCCCAGCATTTT. It encodes CASSPAGNYQPQHF. The J gene is TRBJ1-5, the V gene TRBV18, with TRBD1 as a possible D gene (5 bases). Trimming removed 3 bases from V and 5 bases from J, with 11 bases in between. The germline CDR1 and CDR2 sequences are KGHSH and LQKENI. The CDR3 spans 14 residues.

The chain is built from TRBV11-2 and TRBJ1-1; D gene unclear. From germline, CDR1 is SGHAT and CDR2 FQNNGV. Between the trimmed V and J ends, which lost 7 bases and 1 base, there was a span of 10 bases. The CDR3 is 13 residues long. The CDR3 DNA reads TGTGCCAGCACCCAACCCACGAACACTGAAGCTTTCTTT. Encoded protein: CASTQPTNTEAFF.

This clone was counted once. The rearrangement links TRBV19 to TRBJ2-7, with D unresolved. V gave up 5 bases and J gave up 5 bases, with 13 bases separating them. The CDR3 has 13 residues. Germline-derived CDR1 and CDR2 are LNHDA and SQIVND (reference sequence). CDR3 in amino acids: CASSPSTAHEQYF. The CDR3 coding sequence is TGTGCCAGTAGTCCATCCACAGCCCACGAGCAGTACTTC. The variable domain in full, completed from reference TRBV19 and TRBJ2-7, reads DGGITQSPKYLFRKEGQNVTLSCEQNLNHDAMYWYRQDPGQGLRLIYYSQIVNDFQKGDIAEGYSVSREKKESFPLTVTSAQKNPTAFYLCASSPSTAHEQYFGPGTRLTVT.

This chain joins TRBV10-3 and TRBJ2-3; weak D call: TRBD2 (5 bases). Germline CDR1 and CDR2: ENHRY and SYGVKD. V lost 2 bases and J 4 bases, leaving 10 bases between the germline ends. This CDR3 region has 14 residues. The CDR3 nucleotides read TGTGCCATCAGTGAGGTAGCCGGGGCAGATACGCAGTATTTT. Its protein is CAISEVAGADTQYF.

V gene TRBV30 combines with J gene TRBJ1-2; D remains ambiguous. The V end was cut by 2 bases, the J end by 2 bases, with 6 bases between. The CDR3 loop spans 12 amino acids. Germline V gives CDR1 GTSNPN, CDR2 SVGIG (reference sequence). CDR3 DNA sequence: TGTGCCTGGAGTCTGCGGAACTATGGCTACACCTTC. Protein sequence: CAWSLRNYGYTF. Full variable domain (missing parts from reference TRBV30 and TRBJ1-2): SQTIHQWPATLVQPVGSPLSLECTVEGTSNPNLYWYRQAAGRGLQLLFYSVGIGQISSEVPQNLSASRPQDRQFILSSKKLLLSDSGFYLCAWSLRNYGYTFGSGTRLTVV.

The V and J genes are TRBV4-1 and TRBJ2-7; TRBD2 is a possible D gene (6 bases). Germline CDR1 MGHRA, CDR2 YSYEKL. This CDR3 spans 14 amino acids. V lost 2 bases to trimming and J lost 2 bases, with 10 bases between them. The CDR3 DNA sequence: TGCGCCAGCAGCCAAATCCCGGGGGCCTACGAGCAGTACTTC. Translating it yields CASSQIPGAYEQYF.

A remark on this clone: At one of its ends the junction is not consistent with the germline gene, which may arise from a read error. The same CDR3 can be traced to other DNA sequences in this sample. CDR3 loop: CASSLQVGMNEQYF. The CDR3 DNA sequence: TGCGCCAGCAGCTTGCAGGTGGGGATGAACGAGCAATACTTC. This rearrangement joins TRBV5-1 to TRBJ2-7; no definite D call. Germline assignment: CDR1 SGHRS and CDR2 YFSETQ. CDR3 length equals 14 residues.

J is TRBJ2-1 and V is TRBV4-1; D remains ambiguous. V lost 1 base and J lost 0, with 10 bases in between. CDR1 is MGHRA, CDR2 YSYEKL, per germline. The CDR3 contains 16 residues. This CDR3 reads CASSQGGQTSYNEQFF. CDR3 nucleotide sequence: TGCGCCAGCAGCCAAGGTGGCCAGACCTCCTACAATGAGCAGTTCTTC.

The chain links TRBV7-8 to TRBJ1-6; D is perhaps TRBD1 (5 bases). Per germline, CDR1 SGHVS and CDR2 FQNEAQ. V was clipped by 5 bases and J by 3 bases, with 11 bases between them. This CDR3 is 15 amino acids long. CDR3 loop: CASSKDKHYNSPLHF. CDR3 in DNA: TGTGCCAGCAGCAAGGACAAGCACTATAATTCACCCCTCCACTTT.

This chain connects TRBV11-1 to TRBJ2-7; perhaps TRBD1 as D (7 bases). This CDR3 contains 16 residues. Trimming pared 5 bases from V and 4 bases from J, leaving 21 bases between. The germline V gene has CDR1 SGHAT and CDR2 FQDESV (reference sequence). The CDR3 nucleotides read TGTGCCAGCAGCCCTATATGGGGGGACAGAACTTACGAGCAGTACTTC. It is translated as CASSPIWGDRTYEQYF.

This clone turned up a few times. The chain couples TRBV5-6 to TRBJ2-7; D perhaps matches TRBD1 (5 bases). This CDR3 has 12 amino acids. CDR1 SGHDT and CDR2 YYEEEE come from the germline V gene. The germline V and J ends were trimmed by 4 bases and 9 bases, with 14 bases remaining between them. This chain's CDR3 is CASSPDSSRQYF. The CDR3 DNA sequence: TGTGCCAGCAGCCCCGACAGTTCGCGGCAGTACTTC.

This clone occurred a few times. This chain links TRBV15 with TRBJ2-3, with 7 bases identical to TRBD2. Germline loops: CDR1 LNHNV, CDR2 YYDKDF (reference sequence). This CDR3 region has 16 residues. Germline trimming cut 0 bases from V and 2 bases from J; bases unmatched to any gene: 5. CDR3 in amino acids: CATSRDGAGYTDTQYF. The CDR3 coding sequence is TGTGCCACCAGCAGAGATGGAGCGGGGTACACAGATACGCAGTATTTT.

This sequence joins TRBV10-3 and TRBJ2-7; D is possibly TRBD2 (7 bases). The V gene lost 4 bases and the J gene lost 6 bases, with 16 bases spanning the gap. CDR3 length: 14 amino acids. In germline, CDR1 is ENHRY, CDR2 SYGVKD. For the CDR3, the DNA is TGTGCCATCAGTGGCAGGGGAGGGAGGGGCGAGCAGTACTTC. Translated: CAISGRGGRGEQYF.